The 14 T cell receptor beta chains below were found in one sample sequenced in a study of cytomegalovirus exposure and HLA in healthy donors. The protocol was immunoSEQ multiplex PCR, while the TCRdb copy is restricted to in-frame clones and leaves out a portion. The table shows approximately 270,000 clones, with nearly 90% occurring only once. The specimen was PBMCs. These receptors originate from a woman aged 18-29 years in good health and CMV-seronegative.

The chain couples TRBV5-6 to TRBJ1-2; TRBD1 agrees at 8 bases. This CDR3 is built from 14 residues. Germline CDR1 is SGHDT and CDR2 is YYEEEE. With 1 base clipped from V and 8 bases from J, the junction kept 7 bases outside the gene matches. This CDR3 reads CASSLRTGFDGYTF. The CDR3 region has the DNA TGTGCCAGCAGCTTGAGGACAGGGTTTGACGGCTACACCTTC.

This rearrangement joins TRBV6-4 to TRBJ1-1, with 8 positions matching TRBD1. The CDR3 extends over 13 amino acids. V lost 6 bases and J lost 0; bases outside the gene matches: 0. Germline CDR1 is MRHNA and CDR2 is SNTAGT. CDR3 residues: CASRQGVNTEAFF. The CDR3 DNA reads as TGTGCCAGCAGACAGGGGGTGAACACTGAAGCTTTCTTT.

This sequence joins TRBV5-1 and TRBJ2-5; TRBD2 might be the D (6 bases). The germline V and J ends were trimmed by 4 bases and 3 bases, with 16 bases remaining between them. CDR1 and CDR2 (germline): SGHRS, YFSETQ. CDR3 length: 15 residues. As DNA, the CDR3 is TGCGCCAGCAGCCCTGGCGGAGGGTCTAAAGAGACCCAGTACTTC. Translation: CASSPGGGSKETQYF.

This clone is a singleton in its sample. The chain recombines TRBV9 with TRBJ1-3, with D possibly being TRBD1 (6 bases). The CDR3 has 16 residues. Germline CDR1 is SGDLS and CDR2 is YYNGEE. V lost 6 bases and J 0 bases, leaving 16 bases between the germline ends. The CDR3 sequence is CASTEGMTGSGNTIYF. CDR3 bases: TGTGCCAGCACCGAGGGGATGACAGGCTCTGGAAACACCATATATTTT.

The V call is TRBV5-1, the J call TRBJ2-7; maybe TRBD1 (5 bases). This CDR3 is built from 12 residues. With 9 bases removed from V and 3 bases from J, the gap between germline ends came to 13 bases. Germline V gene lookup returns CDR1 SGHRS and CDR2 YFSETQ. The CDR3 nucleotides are TGCGCCACCCTACAGGTGAGCTACGAGCAGTACTTC. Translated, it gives CATLQVSYEQYF.

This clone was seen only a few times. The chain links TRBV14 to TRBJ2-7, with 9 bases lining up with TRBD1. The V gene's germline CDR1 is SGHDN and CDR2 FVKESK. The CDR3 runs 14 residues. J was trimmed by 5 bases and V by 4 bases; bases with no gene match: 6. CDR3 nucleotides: TGTGCCAGCAGCCTAACAGGGGGCTCGGACGAGCAGTACGTC. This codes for CASSLTGGSDEQYV.

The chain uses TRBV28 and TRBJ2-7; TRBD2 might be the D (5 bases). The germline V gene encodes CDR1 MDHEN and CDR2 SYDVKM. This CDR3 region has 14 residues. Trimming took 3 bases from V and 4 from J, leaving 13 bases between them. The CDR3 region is CASSFRGNQYEQYF. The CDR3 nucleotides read TGTGCCAGCAGTTTCAGAGGGAACCAATACGAGCAGTACTTC.

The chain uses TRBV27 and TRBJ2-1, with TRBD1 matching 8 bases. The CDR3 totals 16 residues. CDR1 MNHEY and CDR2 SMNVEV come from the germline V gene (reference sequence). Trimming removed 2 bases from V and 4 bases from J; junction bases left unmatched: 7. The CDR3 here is CASSLNRGLQYNEQFF. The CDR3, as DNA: TGTGCCAGCAGTTTAAACAGGGGGTTACAGTACAATGAGCAGTTCTTC.

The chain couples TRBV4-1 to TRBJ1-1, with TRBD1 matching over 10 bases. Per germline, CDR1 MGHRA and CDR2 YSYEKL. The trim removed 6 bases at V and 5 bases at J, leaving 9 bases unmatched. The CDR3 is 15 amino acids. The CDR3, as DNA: TGCGCCAGCAGACCCAGGACAGGGGGAGAAACTGAAGCTTTCTTT. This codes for CASRPRTGGETEAFF.

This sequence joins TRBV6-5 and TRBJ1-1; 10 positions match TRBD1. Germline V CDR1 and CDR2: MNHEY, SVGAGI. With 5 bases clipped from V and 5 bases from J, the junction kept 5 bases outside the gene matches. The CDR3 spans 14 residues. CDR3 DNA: TGTGCCAGCAGTGGAGACAGGGGGCGGACTGAAGCTTTCTTT. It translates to CASSGDRGRTEAFF.

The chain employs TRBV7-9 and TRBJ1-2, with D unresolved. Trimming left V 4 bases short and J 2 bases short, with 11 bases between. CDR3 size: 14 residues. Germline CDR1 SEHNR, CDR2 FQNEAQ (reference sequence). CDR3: CASSSIPGNYGYTF. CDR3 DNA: TGTGCCAGCAGCTCTATCCCCGGGAACTATGGCTACACCTTC.

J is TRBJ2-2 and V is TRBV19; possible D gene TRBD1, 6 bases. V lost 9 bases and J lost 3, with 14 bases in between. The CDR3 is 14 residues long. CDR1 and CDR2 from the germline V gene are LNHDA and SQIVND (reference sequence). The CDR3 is CASCMDSYTGELFF. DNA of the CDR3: TGTGCCAGCTGCATGGACAGTTACACCGGGGAGCTGTTTTTT.

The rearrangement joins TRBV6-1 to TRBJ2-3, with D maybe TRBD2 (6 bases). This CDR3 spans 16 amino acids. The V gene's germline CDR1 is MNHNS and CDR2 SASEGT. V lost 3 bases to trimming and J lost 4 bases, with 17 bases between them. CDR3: CASSEPGLASPDTQYF. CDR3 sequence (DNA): TGTGCCAGCAGTGAGCCGGGACTTGCTTCGCCAGATACGCAGTATTTT.

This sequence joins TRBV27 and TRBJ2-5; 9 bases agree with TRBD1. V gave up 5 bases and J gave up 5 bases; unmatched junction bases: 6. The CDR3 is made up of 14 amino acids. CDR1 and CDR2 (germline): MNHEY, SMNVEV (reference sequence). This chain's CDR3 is CASSGTGTVETQYF. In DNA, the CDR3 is TGTGCCAGCAGTGGGACAGGGACGGTTGAGACCCAGTACTTC.